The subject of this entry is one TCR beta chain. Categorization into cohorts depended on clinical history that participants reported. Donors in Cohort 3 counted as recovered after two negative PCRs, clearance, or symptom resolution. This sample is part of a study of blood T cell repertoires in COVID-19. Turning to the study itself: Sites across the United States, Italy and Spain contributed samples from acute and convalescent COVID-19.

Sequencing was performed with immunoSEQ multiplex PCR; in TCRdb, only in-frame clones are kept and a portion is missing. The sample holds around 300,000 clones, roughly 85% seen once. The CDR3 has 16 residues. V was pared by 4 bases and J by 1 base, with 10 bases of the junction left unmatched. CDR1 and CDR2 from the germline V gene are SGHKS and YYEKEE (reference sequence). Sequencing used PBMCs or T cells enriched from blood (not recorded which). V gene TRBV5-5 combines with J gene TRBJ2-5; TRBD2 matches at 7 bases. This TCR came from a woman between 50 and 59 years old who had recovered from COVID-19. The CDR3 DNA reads TGTGCCAGCAGCCAGGGAGGGGCGGCAGCCCAAGAGACCCAGTACTTC. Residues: CASSQGGAAAQETQYF. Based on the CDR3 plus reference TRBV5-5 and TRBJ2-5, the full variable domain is DAGVTQSPTHLIKTRGQQVTLRCSPISGHKSVSWYQQVLGQGPQFIFQYYEKEERGRGNFPDRFSARQFPNYSSELNVNALLLGDSALYLCASSQGGAAAQETQYFGPGTRLLVL.